This TCR beta chain originates from a study of PD-L1 blockade in urothelial cancer. Background on the study: Per blood sample, T cells had a median of roughly 140,000.

Broader study findings: A pretreatment blood TCR clonality that fell below the median predicted better progression-free and overall survival.

Per the germline V gene, CDR1 is MRHNA and CDR2 is SNTAGT. The V end lost 0 bases, the J end lost 7 bases, and 10 bases lay between the germline ends. The CDR3 is 14 amino acids. TCRdb keeps only in-frame clones here, not all; method: immunoSEQ multiplex PCR. The sample yields approximately 71,000 clones, roughly 91% seen once. This clone was recorded once. As yet, its antigen is unknown. Specimen: PBMCs, collected around atezolizumab (anti-PD-L1) treatment. This sequence was found in a man between 60 and 75 years old with urothelial cancer. The gene calls are TRBV6-4 and TRBJ2-1; TRBD2 is a possible D gene (5 bases). The CDR3 DNA sequence: TGTGCCAGCAGTGACTCTTTCGGCGGGAATGAGCAGTTCTTC. It is translated as CASSDSFGGNEQFF.